This TCR beta chain was found in a study of cytomegalovirus exposure and HLA in healthy donors. The PCR was carried out with 60 Vbeta primers and 13 Jbeta primers. Measured with immunoSEQ multiplex PCR; TCRdb has only the in-frame clones, and not every one. Altogether approximately 100,000 clones are present, roughly 71% being singletons, with the ten largest covering 8.5% to 12%. Germline trimming cut 5 bases from V and 1 base from J; bases unmatched to any gene: 4. CDR1 and CDR2 (germline): SGHVS, FNYEAQ. There are 14 residues in the CDR3. This sequence was found in a man in his fifties or sixties in good health and CMV-seronegative. The sequenced sample consisted of PBMCs. The V and J genes are TRBV7-6 and TRBJ1-1, with 7 nucleotides matching TRBD1. This chain's CDR3 is CASSRQGGNTEAFF. The CDR3 DNA reads TGTGCCAGCAGCCGTCAGGGGGGGAACACTGAAGCTTTCTTT.